The source of this T cell receptor (beta chain) is a study of Tregs in tolerant kidney transplant recipients. Notes on the study in general: Biological reproducibility was not directly addressed in this study.

TCRdb's copy holds only in-frame clones and misses some; the assay was immunoSEQ multiplex PCR. The data contain around 50,000 clones, around four fifths of them singletons. Unstimulated regulatory T cells (CD4+CD25+CD127-), CD4+CD25- non-regulatory cells, CD4 and CD8 cells were FACS-sorted from thawed PBMCs. Regarding this clone: Its specificity is not known.

The receptor's source is a human donor in good health. Input material: CD4+ T cells from blood.

The CDR3 is CASSIRGYSGTSGVTDTQYF. CDR3 nucleotide sequence: TGTGCCAGTAGTATTCGGGGGTATTCCGGGACTAGCGGGGTCACAGATACGCAGTATTTT. The V and J genes are TRBV19 and TRBJ2-3; 13 bases fit TRBD2. This CDR3 has 20 amino acids. Germline lookup yields CDR1 LNHDA and CDR2 SQIVND (reference sequence). With 3 bases clipped from V and 2 bases from J, the junction kept 14 bases outside the gene matches. Full variable domain (remainder filled in from reference TRBV19 and TRBJ2-3): DGGITQSPKYLFRKEGQNVTLSCEQNLNHDAMYWYRQDPGQGLRLIYYSQIVNDFQKGDIAEGYSVSREKKESFPLTVTSAQKNPTAFYLCASSIRGYSGTSGVTDTQYFGPGTRLTVL.